The 7 T cell receptor beta chains reported below all come from one sample, sequenced in a study of control samples from healthy donors and cancer patients. TCRdb keeps only in-frame clones here, not all; method: immunoSEQ multiplex PCR. The sample records roughly 400,000 clones, about nine tenths being singletons. Sample: PBMCs. The receptors here all came from a man aged 40-50 years with head and neck cancer.

The J gene is TRBJ1-1, the V gene TRBV7-8; maybe TRBD1 (5 bases). V lost 1 base, J lost 2 bases, and 8 bases lay in between. The CDR3 covers 14 residues. Germline V gene lookup returns CDR1 SGHVS and CDR2 FQNEAQ. The CDR3 region has the DNA TGTGCCAGCAGCTTAGGGGGACGAAACACTGAAGCTTTCTTT. This translates into CASSLGGRNTEAFF.

This sequence joins TRBV7-2 and TRBJ2-2; tentative D call: TRBD2 (5 bases). Germline V CDR1 and CDR2: SGHTA, FQGNSA. The CDR3 loop spans 14 amino acids. Trimming stripped 7 bases from V and 0 bases from J, with 9 bases between. CDR3 region: CASTWGANTGELFF. The CDR3 DNA is TGTGCCAGCACTTGGGGAGCGAACACCGGGGAGCTGTTTTTT.

J is TRBJ1-5 and V is TRBV28, with D possibly being TRBD1 (6 bases). V shed 6 bases and J shed 2 bases, with 26 bases lying between them. The CDR3 has 19 amino acids. From germline, CDR1 is MDHEN and CDR2 SYDVKM. The CDR3 nucleotides are TGTGCCAGCAGCGACCGCGGGACATTCAGCGTCCTTGGCAATCAGCCCCAGCATTTT. This encodes CASSDRGTFSVLGNQPQHF.

The chain combines TRBV11-3 with TRBJ1-1, with D possibly TRBD1 on 6 matching bases. V lost 6 bases, J lost 8 bases, and 10 bases lay in between. In germline, CDR1 is SGHNT, CDR2 YENEEA. The CDR3 sequence is 11 residues long. CDR3 sequence reads: CASRGAGEAFF. The CDR3 nucleotides read TGTGCCAGCAGGGGGGCCGGCGAAGCTTTCTTT.

The chain couples TRBV5-5 to TRBJ2-5, with D uncertain. The CDR3 contains 14 residues. CDR1 and CDR2 (germline): SGHKS, YYEKEE (reference sequence). Deletions cut 0 bases from V and 1 base from J, with 7 bases between. The CDR3 sequence is CASSLAGIQETQYF. CDR3 nucleotides: TGTGCCAGCAGCTTGGCAGGCATCCAAGAGACCCAGTACTTC.

This clone has just one count. V usage is TRBV19 and J usage is TRBJ2-3; 10 nucleotides line up with TRBD1. Germline-derived CDR1 and CDR2 are LNHDA and SQIVND (reference sequence). This CDR3 is built from 15 residues. The V gene end was trimmed by 7 bases and the J gene end by 5 bases; junction bases not matched to a gene: 9. The CDR3 bases are TGTGCCAGTACCAACACCGGGACAGGGGTAGATACGCAGTATTTT. This gives the protein CASTNTGTGVDTQYF.

The V call is TRBV6-6, the J call TRBJ1-5; TRBD1 is a possible D gene (6 bases). Germline lookup yields CDR1 MNHNY and CDR2 SVGAGI (reference sequence). Between the trimmed V and J ends, which lost 8 bases and 4 bases, there was a span of 21 bases. CDR3 size: 16 residues. DNA of the CDR3: TGTGCCAGCCATGTAGGGGGATTCAGAGGTAATCAGCCCCAGCATTTT. This gives the protein CASHVGGFRGNQPQHF.